This is a list of T cell receptor beta chains from one sample in a study of CD8+ T cells in alopecia areata. Sequencing was performed with immunoSEQ multiplex PCR; in TCRdb, only in-frame clones are kept and a portion is missing. The profile shows around 200,000 clones, about three fifths of them singletons. The sequencing here drew on CD8+ T cells sorted from blood, taken at week 24, from a patient treated with tofacitinib. Receptors originate from a human donor with alopecia areata. CDR3s include the opening cysteine and the closing phenylalanine or tryptophan. The D gene is left open where the match is weak. A clone size is listed for some rows: how often the clone was seen (once, few, many), or a class if it is expanded.

D gene | J gene | V gene | clone size | CDR3 protein | CDR3 DNA
NA | TRBJ2-2 | TRBV5-4 | NA | CASSLGNTGELFF | TGTGCCAGCAGCTTGGGTAACACCGGGGAGCTGTTTTTT
TRBD2 | TRBJ2-1 | TRBV29-1 | NA | CSVLAGGRAEQFF | TGCAGCGTCCTAGCGGGGGGGCGTGCTGAGCAGTTCTTC
TRBD1 | TRBJ1-5 | TRBV5-1 | NA | CASSPGQGWNQPQHF | TGCGCCAGCAGCCCGGGACAGGGGTGGAATCAGCCCCAGCATTTT
NA | TRBJ1-5 | TRBV28 | NA | CASRPLRGNQPQHF | TGTGCCAGCAGGCCTCTGAGGGGCAATCAGCCCCAGCATTTT
NA | TRBJ1-1 | TRBV7-9 | NA | CASSSGAGNTEAFF | TGTGCCAGCAGCTCCGGGGCAGGGAATACTGAAGCTTTCTTT
NA | TRBJ1-5 | TRBV19 | few | CASKGRGLQPQHF | TGTGCCAGTAAGGGGAGGGGTTTGCAGCCCCAGCATTTT
NA | TRBJ1-2 | TRBV7-9 | once | CASSLMNYGYTF | TGTGCCAGCAGCTTAATGAACTATGGCTACACCTTC
NA | TRBJ2-3 | TRBV7-9 | NA | CASRNWKAGLTDTQYF | TGTGCCAGCAGGAACTGGAAGGCGGGATTAACAGATACGCAGTATTTT
NA | TRBJ2-7 | TRBV5-1 | few | CASSTGRSSYEQYF | TGCGCCAGCAGTACAGGGAGGAGCTCCTACGAGCAGTACTTC
NA | TRBJ2-3 | TRBV7-9 | once | CASSSSSPNTDTQYF | TGTGCCAGCAGCTCCAGTTCCCCGAACACAGATACGCAGTATTTT
NA | TRBJ2-7 | TRBV30 | NA | CAWSVDETSYEQYF | TGTGCCTGGAGTGTGGACGAGACCTCCTACGAGCAGTACTTC